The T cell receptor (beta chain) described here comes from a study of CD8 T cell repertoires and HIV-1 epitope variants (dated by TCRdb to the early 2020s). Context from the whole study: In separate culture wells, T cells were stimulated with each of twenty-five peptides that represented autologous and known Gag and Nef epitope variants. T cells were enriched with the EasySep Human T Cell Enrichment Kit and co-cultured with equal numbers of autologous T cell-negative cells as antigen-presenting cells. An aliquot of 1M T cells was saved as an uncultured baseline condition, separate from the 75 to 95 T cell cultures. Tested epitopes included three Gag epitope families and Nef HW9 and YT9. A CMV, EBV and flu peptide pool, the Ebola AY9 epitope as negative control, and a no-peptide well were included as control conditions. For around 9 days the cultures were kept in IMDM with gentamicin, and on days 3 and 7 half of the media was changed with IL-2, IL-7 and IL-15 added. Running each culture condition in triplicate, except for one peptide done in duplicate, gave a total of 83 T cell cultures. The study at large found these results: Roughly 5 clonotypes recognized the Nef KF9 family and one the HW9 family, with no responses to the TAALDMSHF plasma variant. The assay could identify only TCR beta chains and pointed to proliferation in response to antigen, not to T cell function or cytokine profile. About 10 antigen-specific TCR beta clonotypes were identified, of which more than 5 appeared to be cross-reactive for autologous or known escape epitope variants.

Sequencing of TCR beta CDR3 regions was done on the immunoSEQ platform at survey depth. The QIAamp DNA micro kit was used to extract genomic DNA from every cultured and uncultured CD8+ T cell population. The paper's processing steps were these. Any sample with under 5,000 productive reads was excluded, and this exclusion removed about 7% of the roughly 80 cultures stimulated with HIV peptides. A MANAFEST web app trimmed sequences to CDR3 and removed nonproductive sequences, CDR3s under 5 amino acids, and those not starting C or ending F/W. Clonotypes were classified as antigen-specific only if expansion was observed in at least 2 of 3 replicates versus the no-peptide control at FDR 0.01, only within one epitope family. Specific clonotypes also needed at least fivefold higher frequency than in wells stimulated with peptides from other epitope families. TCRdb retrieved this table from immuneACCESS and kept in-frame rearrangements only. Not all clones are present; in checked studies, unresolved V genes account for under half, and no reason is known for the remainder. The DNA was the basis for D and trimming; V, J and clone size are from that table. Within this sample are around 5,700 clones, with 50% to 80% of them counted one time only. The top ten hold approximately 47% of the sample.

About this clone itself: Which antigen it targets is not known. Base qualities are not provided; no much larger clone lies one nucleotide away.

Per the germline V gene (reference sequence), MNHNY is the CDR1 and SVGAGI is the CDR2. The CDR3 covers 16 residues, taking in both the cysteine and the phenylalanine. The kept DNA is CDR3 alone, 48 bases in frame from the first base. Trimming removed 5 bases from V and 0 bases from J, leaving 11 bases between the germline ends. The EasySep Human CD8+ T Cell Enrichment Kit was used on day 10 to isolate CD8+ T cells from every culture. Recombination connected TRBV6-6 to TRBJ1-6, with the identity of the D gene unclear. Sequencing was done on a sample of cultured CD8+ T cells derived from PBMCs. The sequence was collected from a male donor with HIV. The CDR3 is CASSPTRSSYNSPLHF. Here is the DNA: TGTGCCAGCAGTCCGACAAGGAGCTCCTATAATTCACCCCTCCACTTT.